One sample yielded the 14 T cell receptor beta chains listed below, sequenced in a study of T-cell memory formation after mild COVID-19. Via MiXCR, TCRdb re-called the 5' RACE reads, giving one row per CDR3 protein. The sample records tens of thousands of distinct CDR3 sequences, 16% being singletons. The sequenced material came from PBMCs or a T cell subset sorted from them (not recorded which). The receptors were gathered from an adult woman who had mild COVID-19 (a few samples of this study predate the infection). Cell type and time point are not known.

This clonotype was picked up one time. J is TRBJ1-4 and V is TRBV20-1, with D possibly being TRBD1 (5 bases). Trimming took 0 bases from V and 2 from J, leaving 13 bases between them. CDR1 and CDR2 from the germline V gene are DFQATT and SNEGSKA (reference sequence). This CDR3 spans 16 amino acids. This CDR3 is CSARDRAHRTNEKLFF. Here the CDR3 DNA reads TGCAGTGCTAGAGACAGGGCCCACCGGACTAATGAAAAACTGTTTTTT.

The V gene is TRBV7-3, the J gene TRBJ2-3; 7 bases are shared with TRBD2. Unmatched junction bases numbered 11, after V lost 5 bases and J lost 9 bases. Germline values: CDR1 SGHTA, CDR2 FQGTGA. The CDR3 is made up of 14 amino acids. The CDR3 reads CASSHSGSGNTQYF. CDR3 DNA sequence: TGTGCCAGCAGCCACTCAGGGAGCGGGAACACGCAGTATTTT.

The genes are TRBV7-9 and TRBJ2-3, with TRBD2 matching over 10 bases. The CDR3 runs 16 residues. CDR1 is SEHNR, CDR2 FQNEAQ, per germline (reference sequence). Trimming at V came to 5 bases and at J to 0 bases, leaving 5 bases not matched to a gene. The CDR3 sequence is CASSDHSGRSTDTQYF. The CDR3 DNA reads TGTGCCAGCAGCGACCATAGCGGGAGGAGCACAGATACGCAGTATTTT.

The chain joins TRBV5-6 to TRBJ1-1, with no clear D. Looked up from germline, CDR1 is SGHDT and CDR2 is YYEEEE. V gave up 1 base and J gave up 3 bases, with 10 bases separating them. The CDR3 totals 14 residues. The CDR3, as DNA: TGTGCCAGCAGCTTGATGAGTTCCTACACTGAAGCTTTCTTT. This translates into CASSLMSSYTEAFF. Combining the CDR3 with reference TRBV5-6 and TRBJ1-1 gives the whole variable domain DAGVTQSPTHLIKTRGQQVTLRCSPKSGHDTVSWYQQALGQGPQFIFQYYEEEERQRGNFPDRFSGHQFPNYSSELNVNALLLGDSALYLCASSLMSSYTEAFFGQGTRLTVV.

This rearrangement joins TRBV5-1 to TRBJ2-7; possibly TRBD1 for D (5 bases). The CDR3 has 15 amino acids. Germline V gives CDR1 SGHRS, CDR2 YFSETQ. V gave up 0 bases and J gave up 4 bases, with 14 bases separating them. CDR3 nucleotide sequence: TGCGCCAGCAGCTTGGATGAGTATACAGGATACGAGCAGTACTTC. Amino acids: CASSLDEYTGYEQYF.

This chain connects TRBV7-8 to TRBJ2-3; D is possibly TRBD2 (6 bases). The CDR3 sequence is 16 residues long. V dropped 6 bases and J dropped 2 bases, with 18 bases sitting between them. Germline V gene sequence: CDR1 SGHVS, CDR2 FQNEAQ. CDR3: CASSPAASEVTDTQYF. DNA of the CDR3: TGTGCCAGCAGTCCAGCGGCTAGCGAGGTCACAGATACGCAGTATTTT.

This clonotype was found a few times. CDR3: CASSPSRGLRQPQHF. The CDR3 nucleotides read TGTGCCAGCAGCCCCTCCCGGGGTTTGAGACAGCCCCAGCATTTT. This sequence joins TRBV4-2 and TRBJ1-5; D not resolved. CDR3 size: 15 residues. V lost 4 bases and J lost 7, with 17 bases in between. From germline, CDR1 is LGHNA and CDR2 YNFKEQ.

This clonotype has just a few counts. The chain employs TRBV6-2 or TRBV6-3 and TRBJ2-1; 12 nucleotides line up with TRBD2. The germline CDR1 and CDR2 sequences are MNHEY and SVGEGT. The CDR3 loop spans 16 amino acids. Trimming removed 4 bases from V and 4 bases from J; junction bases left unmatched: 5. CDR3 in DNA: TGTGCCAGCAGTTTTCTAGCGGGAGGGCTATACAATGAGCAGTTCTTC. As protein: CASSFLAGGLYNEQFF.

This clonotype has more than one count but fewer than ten. The chain carries TRBV9 and TRBJ1-4; D is unclear. CDR1 and CDR2 (germline): SGDLS, YYNGEE. This CDR3 has 16 amino acids. V was trimmed by 4 bases and J by 0 bases, leaving 13 bases between them. CDR3 sequence reads: CASSPYAVATNEKLFF. CDR3 coding DNA: TGTGCCAGCAGCCCGTACGCAGTCGCAACTAATGAAAAACTGTTTTTT.

This clonotype was detected a few times. The gene calls are TRBV10-1 and TRBJ1-1; the D is unclear. Germline CDR1 reads WNHNN; CDR2 reads SYGVQD (reference sequence). Between the trimmed V and J ends, which lost 0 bases and 0 bases, there was a span of 8 bases. This CDR3 is built from 15 residues. CDR3 in amino acids: CASSESDGMNTEAFF. The CDR3 DNA sequence: TGCGCCAGCAGTGAGTCGGACGGTATGAACACTGAAGCTTTCTTT.

This clonotype was picked up a small number of times. The chain uses TRBV7-9 and TRBJ2-1, with TRBD2 matching 12 bases. This CDR3 has 22 residues. J lost 0 bases, V lost 5 bases, and 20 bases had no gene match. Germline V gives CDR1 SEHNR, CDR2 FQNEAQ (reference sequence). DNA for the CDR3: TGTGCCAGCAGCACCCTCAGGAGGGGTAGGACTAGCGGGGCCAGCTCCTACAATGAGCAGTTCTTC. The encoded protein is CASSTLRRGRTSGASSYNEQFF.

The V and J genes are TRBV6-4 and TRBJ2-3; 9 nucleotides align to TRBD2. The germline V gene encodes CDR1 MRHNA and CDR2 SNTAGT. V was clipped by 2 bases and J by 0 bases; unmatched bases: 0. The CDR3 has 15 residues. In DNA form, the CDR3 reads TGTGCCAGCAGTGACGGGACTAGCAGCACAGATACGCAGTATTTT. It specifies CASSDGTSSTDTQYF.

In its sample, this clonotype was seen a few times. The chain is built from TRBV27 and TRBJ2-1; no reliable D call. Germline values: CDR1 MNHEY, CDR2 SMNVEV (reference sequence). The length of the CDR3 is 14 residues. Trimming left V 4 bases short and J 7 bases short, with 14 bases between. As DNA, the CDR3 is TGTGCCAGCAGTTCAACCGCCTTGGGGAATGAGCAGTTCTTC. This codes for CASSSTALGNEQFF.

The chain couples TRBV4-1 to TRBJ2-6, with a possible D match to TRBD1 (5 bases). This CDR3 contains 15 residues. Per the germline V gene, CDR1 is MGHRA and CDR2 is YSYEKL. V was cut by 1 base and J by 4 bases, with 8 bases left in between. The CDR3 spells CASSQAGSGANVLTF. CDR3 coding DNA: TGCGCCAGCAGCCAAGCAGGGTCCGGGGCCAACGTCCTGACTTTC.